This T cell receptor (beta chain) was recovered during a study of T cell responses to AZD1222 COVID-19 vaccine. Notes on the study in general: Baseline seropositivity occurred in only 5 to 7 AZD1222 recipients. Along spike, vaccine-associated CD4 TCRs were found throughout, with dominance at 160-218 and 743-854. Epitopes outside B.1.351 and B.1.1.7 mutated regions reportedly drew nearly half of spike TCRs.

The table came from immunoSEQ multiplex PCR; TCRdb's copy has only in-frame clones and leaves some out. The data hold around 150,000 clones, with roughly 89% observed a single time. In regard to this clone: The antigen is undetermined.

The CDR3 runs to 16 residues. CDR1 is LGHDT, CDR2 YNNKEL, per germline (reference sequence). Between the trimmed V and J ends, which lost 4 bases and 4 bases, there was a span of 17 bases. Sequenced material: peripheral blood, taken on day 0 of AZD1222 vaccination. The V call is TRBV3-1 (or the pseudogene TRBV3-2), the J call TRBJ1-5; D remains ambiguous. This sequence originates from an adult in good health. The CDR3 coding sequence is TGTGCCAGCAGCCCCCTCCCCCCCGACGGGAATCAGCCCCAGCATTTT. Protein: CASSPLPPDGNQPQHF.